The clone carrying this T cell receptor (beta chain) was detected many times. The data were obtained in a study of T cell repertoires in cytomegalovirus infection. The CDR3 consists of 13 residues. V gave up 11 bases and J gave up 7 bases, with 20 bases separating them. Germline CDR1 reads SGHTA; CDR2 reads FQGNSA. TCRdb ran MiXCR on the reads and lists one entry per CDR3 protein. Here the sample spans about 310,000 distinct CDR3 sequences, roughly 16% being singletons. The sample was PBMCs. The chain joins TRBV7-2 to TRBJ1-2, with a possible D match to TRBD1 (6 bases). This TCR was recovered from a human donor in good health (CMV status not recorded). Some clones in this sample may be carry-over from other donors' samples. CDR3 region: CASKSRGGTGYTF. As DNA, the CDR3 is TGTGCCTCTAAATCGAGGGGGGGAACTGGCTACACCTTC.